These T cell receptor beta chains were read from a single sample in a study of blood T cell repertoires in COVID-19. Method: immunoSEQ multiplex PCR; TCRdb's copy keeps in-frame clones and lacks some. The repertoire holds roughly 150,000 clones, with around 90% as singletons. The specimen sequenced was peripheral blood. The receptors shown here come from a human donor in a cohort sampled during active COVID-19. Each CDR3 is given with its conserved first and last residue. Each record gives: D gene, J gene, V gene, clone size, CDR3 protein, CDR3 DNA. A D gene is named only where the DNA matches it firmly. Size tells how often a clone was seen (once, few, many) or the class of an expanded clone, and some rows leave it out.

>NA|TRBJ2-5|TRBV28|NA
CASSLTGNQETQYF
TGTGCCAGCAGTCTAACAGGGAACCAAGAGACCCAGTACTTC
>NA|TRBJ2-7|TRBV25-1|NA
CASSEYGTSYEQYF
TGTGCCAGCAGTGAATACGGGACAAGCTACGAGCAGTACTTC
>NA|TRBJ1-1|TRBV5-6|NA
CASSWAGAEAFF
TGTGCCAGCAGCTGGGCGGGGGCTGAAGCTTTCTTT
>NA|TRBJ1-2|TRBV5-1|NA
CASSSQTRGVYGYTF
TGCGCCAGCAGCTCACAGACCAGGGGTGTCTATGGCTACACCTTC
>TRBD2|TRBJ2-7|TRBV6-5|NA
CASEASGTYEQYF
TGTGCCAGCGAAGCTAGCGGGACCTACGAGCAGTACTTC
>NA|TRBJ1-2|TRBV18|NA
CASSIAGRFQGYTF
TGTGCCAGTTCCATCGCGGGGAGGTTTCAGGGCTACACCTTC
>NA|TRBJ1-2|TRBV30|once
CAWDRTNYGYTF
TGTGCCTGGGACAGGACTAACTATGGCTACACCTTC
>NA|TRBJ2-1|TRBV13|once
CASSLGGGAEQFF
TGTGCCAGCAGCTTAGGAGGGGGGGCTGAGCAGTTCTTC
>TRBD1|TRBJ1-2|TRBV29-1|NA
CSVEETGGGGYTF
TGCAGCGTTGAAGAAACAGGGGGAGGTGGCTACACCTTC
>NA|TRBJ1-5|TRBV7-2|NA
CASSVQGNQPQHF
TGTGCCAGCAGCGTCCAGGGCAATCAGCCCCAGCATTTT
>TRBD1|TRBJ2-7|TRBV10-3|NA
CAISELETGTYEQYF
TGTGCCATCAGTGAGCTCGAGACAGGGACCTACGAGCAGTACTTC
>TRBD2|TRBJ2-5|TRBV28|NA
CASSSRGGYQETQYF
TGTGCCAGCAGTTCCCGGGGGGGGTACCAAGAGACCCAGTACTTC
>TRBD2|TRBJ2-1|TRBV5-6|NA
CASSPAAGGPGEQFF
TGTGCCAGCAGCCCCGCAGCGGGAGGGCCTGGTGAGCAGTTCTTC
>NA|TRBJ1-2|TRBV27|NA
CASSFSRGYGYTF
TGTGCCAGCAGTTTTAGCAGGGGCTATGGCTACACCTTC
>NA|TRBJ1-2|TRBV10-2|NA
CASSDPPSNYGYTF
TGCGCCAGCAGTGACCCTCCCTCTAACTATGGCTACACCTTC
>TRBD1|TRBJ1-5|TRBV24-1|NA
CATSDTGALTSNQPQHF
TGTGCCACCAGTGACACAGGGGCCCTAACGAGCAATCAGCCCCAGCATTTT
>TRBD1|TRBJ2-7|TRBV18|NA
CASSPNGQGASYEQYF
TGTGCCAGCTCACCGAACGGACAGGGGGCCTCCTACGAGCAGTACTTC
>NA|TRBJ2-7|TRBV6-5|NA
CASSSPTPREQYF
TGTGCCAGCAGTTCCCCGACACCACGCGAGCAGTACTTC